These T cell receptor beta chains were read from a single sample in a study of blood T cell repertoires in COVID-19. Assay: immunoSEQ multiplex PCR; the TCRdb copy retains only in-frame clones and omits some. The table shows 150,000 to 200,000 clones, with approximately 80% occurring only once. Sequenced sample: peripheral blood. These receptors came from a man between 60 and 75 years old with COVID-19, enrolled during active disease. CDR3s include the opening cysteine and the closing phenylalanine or tryptophan. D genes are given only for firm matches. Size is stated for part of the rows, as once, few or many counts, or as a class when the clone is expanded.

DNA,CDR3,D,J,size,V
TGTGCCAGCAGCCAGCTATTGAGTGAGGGGGATGAAAAACTGTTTTTT,CASSQLLSEGDEKLFF,-,TRBJ1-4,-,TRBV5-6
TGCGCCAGCAGCCGGGACAGGGGGCGGCTTAAGAACACTGAAGCTTTCTTT,CASSRDRGRLKNTEAFF,TRBD1,TRBJ1-1,-,TRBV10-1
TGCGCCAGCAGCTCGACAGGGGGCTTGAGGGAGCTGTTTTTT,CASSSTGGLRELFF,TRBD1,TRBJ2-2,few,TRBV5-1
TGTGCCAGCAGCTTAGGACAGAACTATGGCTACACCTTC,CASSLGQNYGYTF,-,TRBJ1-2,-,TRBV7-9
TGTGCCACCAGCGGACTAGCTGAGACTGAGCAGTTCTTC,CATSGLAETEQFF,TRBD2,TRBJ2-1,-,TRBV15
TGTGCCAGCTCTCAACAGGGGGCGAGCACTGAAGCTTTCTTT,CASSQQGASTEAFF,TRBD1,TRBJ1-1,-,TRBV18
TGTGCCAGCAGCTTAGGAGCAAAATCCAATACTGAAGCTTTCTTT,CASSLGAKSNTEAFF,-,TRBJ1-1,-,TRBV7-9
TGCAGCGTTCGGGGGGCCTACGAGCAGTACTTC,CSVRGAYEQYF,TRBD2,TRBJ2-7,-,TRBV29-1
TGTGCCAGCAGCCAAGGGATAGCGGGAGGTTTAGAGACCCAGTACTTC,CASSQGIAGGLETQYF,TRBD2,TRBJ2-5,-,TRBV4-2
TGCGCCAGCAGCCAGGAGCCCAGGGGATGGGAGACCCAGTACTTC,CASSQEPRGWETQYF,-,TRBJ2-5,once,TRBV4-3
TGTGCCAGTAGTTATTCGGGAGCAGGGGAGACCCAGTACTTC,CASSYSGAGETQYF,-,TRBJ2-5,-,TRBV19
TGTGCCAGCAGCGACAACAGGGAGAGCTCCTATAATTCACCCCTCCACTTT,CASSDNRESSYNSPLHF,-,TRBJ1-6,-,TRBV7-2
TGTGCCAGCAGCTTAGGGGGGCGAGAGACCCAGTACTTC,CASSLGGRETQYF,-,TRBJ2-5,-,TRBV11-1
TGTGCCAGCAGCTACAGCTACGAGCAGTACTTC,CASSYSYEQYF,-,TRBJ2-7,-,TRBV5-6
TGTGCCAGCGACTCATCCAGCTACGAGCAGTACTTC,CASDSSSYEQYF,-,TRBJ2-7,-,TRBV28
TGTGCCACCCAAGGGACAGGAGATAACTATGGCTACACCTTC,CATQGTGDNYGYTF,TRBD1,TRBJ1-2,-,TRBV19
TGTGCCTGTTGGCGGGGGCATGGCACTGAAGCTTTCTTT,CACWRGHGTEAFF,-,TRBJ1-1,-,TRBV30
TGTGCCAGCAGTCCTACCGGACAGGGAAGGACGGGTAAGCCCCAGCATTTT,CASSPTGQGRTGKPQHF,TRBD1,TRBJ1-5,-,TRBV6-6
TGTGCTAGTGGTTTGCCCCCTCCCGGGGTAGGTAACGAGCAGTACTTC,CASGLPPPGVGNEQYF,-,TRBJ2-7,-,TRBV12-5
TGTGCCAGTAGTACATCCGGGACAGGGTTCAATGAGCAGTTCTTC,CASSTSGTGFNEQFF,TRBD1,TRBJ2-1,once,TRBV19
TGTGCCAGCAGTTTGCGGGGGGCGCAGCCTGGCTACACCTTC,CASSLRGAQPGYTF,-,TRBJ1-2,once,TRBV27
TGTGCCAGCAGTCCCCGACAGAGCAGCTCCTACAATGAGCAGTTCTTC,CASSPRQSSSYNEQFF,-,TRBJ2-1,-,TRBV2
TGTGCCAGCAGTGATGCTCAGGCCAGGACTGAAGCTTTCTTT,CASSDAQARTEAFF,-,TRBJ1-1,-,TRBV25-1
TGTGCCTGGAGAGCCAGGGGGCCAGTCACTGAAGCTTTCTTT,CAWRARGPVTEAFF,TRBD1,TRBJ1-1,-,TRBV30
TGTGCCAGCAGCCCGCTCCGCAGCGTTGGTAGCGGGGAGCTGTTTTTT,CASSPLRSVGSGELFF,-,TRBJ2-2,-,TRBV3-1/TRBV3-2
TGTGCCAGCAGCCAAGGACAGGGTAGGGAAAAACTGTTTTTT,CASSQGQGREKLFF,TRBD1,TRBJ1-4,-,TRBV7-9
TGCGCCAGCAGCCTTTTAGCGGGACAGGAGACCCAGTACTTC,CASSLLAGQETQYF,-,TRBJ2-5,-,TRBV5-1
TGTGCCAGCAGTTTACGGGCGAACAGGGGCTCTGGAAACACCATATATTTT,CASSLRANRGSGNTIYF,TRBD1,TRBJ1-3,-,TRBV27
TGTGCCAGTAGTATAGATGCAGGGATCCGGACCTATGGCTACACCTTC,CASSIDAGIRTYGYTF,-,TRBJ1-2,few,TRBV19
TGTGCCAGCAGCGTCACAGGGTTTCGCAATGAGCAGTTCTTC,CASSVTGFRNEQFF,-,TRBJ2-1,-,TRBV6-5
TGTGCCTGGAGCAGTGGGAACACCGGGGAGCTGTTTTTT,CAWSSGNTGELFF,-,TRBJ2-2,-,TRBV30
TGTGCCAGCAGGTCGACTAGCGGGAGGGCCAGCGAGCAGTACTTC,CASRSTSGRASEQYF,TRBD2,TRBJ2-7,-,TRBV28
TGTGCCAGCAGCAGCAACAGGTTTGGCTACACCTTC,CASSSNRFGYTF,-,TRBJ1-2,-,TRBV12-3/TRBV12-4
TGTGCCAGCAGTTTGCGACAGGGACGAACGCAGTATTTT,CASSLRQGRTQYF,TRBD1,TRBJ2-3,-,TRBV28
TGTGCCCGGGACAACAGGAACTATGGCTACACCTTC,CARDNRNYGYTF,-,TRBJ1-2,-,TRBV30
TGTGCCAGCAGCTTGGGGGGGTATGGCTACACCTTC,CASSLGGYGYTF,-,TRBJ1-2,-,TRBV11-2